These 31 T cell receptor beta chains came from one sample sequenced in a study of identical twins (dated by TCRdb to 2015 to 2016). Libraries were prepared through 5' RACE. The reads were generated on an Illumina HiSeq 2000. Clones were called with MiXCR by TCRdb after fastp trimmed the public reads at Q25, and only in-frame beta chains were retained. Every distinct CDR3 protein forms one entry, paired with its most common genes and DNA. A total of some 500,000 distinct CDR3 sequences appear in this sample, about 13% of them only once. Clones ranked in the top ten supply 0.95% to 1% of the sample. This sample also belongs to another study, concerning yellow fever vaccine responses in identical twins.

The specimen sequenced was CD4+ T cells sorted from blood. All receptors come from a woman aged 18-30 years in good health.

This clonotype was counted between two and nine times. The rearrangement joins TRBV6-5 to TRBJ1-1; unclear D gene. This CDR3 is built from 12 residues. The V end lost 9 bases, the J end lost 8 bases, and 16 bases lay between the germline ends. Per the germline V gene, CDR1 is MNHEY and CDR2 is SVGAGI. The CDR3 is CASSLSPEEAFF. The CDR3 nucleotides read TGTGCCAGTTCATTATCACCGGAGGAAGCTTTCTTT.

The rearrangement uses TRBV5-4 and TRBJ1-1; TRBD1 is a possible D gene (5 bases). Trimming cost V 0 bases and J 6 bases, with 9 bases left between them. This CDR3 has 13 amino acids. The V gene's germline CDR1 is SGHNT and CDR2 YYREEE (reference sequence). CDR3 in amino acids: CASSLAGVPEAFF. DNA of the CDR3: TGTGCCAGCAGCTTGGCGGGGGTCCCTGAAGCTTTCTTT. Using reference TRBV5-4 and TRBJ1-1 for the parts outside the CDR3, the full variable domain is ETGVTQSPTHLIKTRGQQVTLRCSSQSGHNTVSWYQQALGQGPQFIFQYYREEENGRGNFPPRFSGLQFPNYSSELNVNALELDDSALYLCASSLAGVPEAFFGQGTRLTVV.

In its sample, this clonotype was seen many times. The chain carries TRBV20-1 and TRBJ2-7; D is possibly TRBD2 (6 bases). From germline, CDR1 is DFQATT and CDR2 SNEGSKA (reference sequence). V lost 6 bases to trimming and J lost 4 bases, with 13 bases between them. CDR3 length: 12 residues. CDR3 sequence: CSASYGGYEQYF. The CDR3 DNA sequence: TGCAGTGCATCGTACGGGGGATACGAGCAGTACTTC.

The V call is TRBV28, the J call TRBJ2-4, with 11 bases that match TRBD2. V shed 2 bases and J 0 bases; nucleotides not matched to a gene: 12. The CDR3 extends over 20 amino acids. The germline V gene encodes CDR1 MDHEN and CDR2 SYDVKM. The CDR3 here is CASSLARGTSGSIAKNIQYF. CDR3 sequence (DNA): TGTGCCAGCAGTTTAGCCCGCGGGACTAGCGGAAGCATAGCCAAAAACATTCAGTACTTC.

The sample holds a few counts of this clonotype. The chain carries TRBV5-1 and TRBJ2-7; D not certain. Germline CDR1 reads SGHRS; CDR2 reads YFSETQ. The V gene lost 9 bases and the J gene lost 3 bases, with 10 bases spanning the gap. The CDR3 spans 11 residues. CDR3 nucleotides: TGCGCCAACTCTTTCAGCTACGAGCAGTACTTC. This sequence encodes CANSFSYEQYF.

The chain is built from TRBV5-1 and TRBJ2-3; 9 bases map to TRBD2. Germline assignment: CDR1 SGHRS and CDR2 YFSETQ. With 0 bases clipped from V and 4 bases from J, the junction kept 6 bases outside the gene matches. The CDR3 spans 16 residues. The CDR3 DNA reads TGCGCCAGCAGCTTGGACGGCGGGGGGGCCGCAGATACGCAGTATTTT. Translating gives CASSLDGGGAADTQYF.

V and J are TRBV5-6 and TRBJ1-2; TRBD1 agrees at 12 bases. The CDR3 contains 16 residues. Per germline, CDR1 SGHDT and CDR2 YYEEEE. V shed 4 bases and J 6 bases; nucleotides not matched to a gene: 10. CDR3 protein: CASSPGTGGALNGYTF. CDR3 DNA sequence: TGTGCCAGCAGCCCAGGGACAGGGGGCGCTTTGAATGGCTACACCTTC.

The chain uses TRBV7-2 and TRBJ2-5; 8 bases fit TRBD2. J lost 5 bases, V lost 4 bases, and 9 bases had no gene match. CDR1 and CDR2 from the germline V gene are SGHTA and FQGNSA. This CDR3 has 15 residues. The CDR3 DNA follows: TGTGCCAGCAGCTCGGCCGGGAGGGATGGGGAGACCCAGTACTTC. It yields the protein CASSSAGRDGETQYF.

CDR3 DNA: TGTGCCAGCAGTGCGGGGGCCGAAACAGATACGCAGTATTTT. It translates to CASSAGAETDTQYF. V and J are TRBV25-1 and TRBJ2-3; D could derive from TRBD1 or TRBD2 (6 bases each). With 4 bases removed from V and 3 bases from J, the gap between germline ends came to 11 bases. Germline V gene lookup returns CDR1 MGHDK and CDR2 SYGVNS. The CDR3 has 14 amino acids.

The chain employs TRBV29-1 and TRBJ2-2; D remains unclear. The CDR3 is 11 residues long. The V gene's germline CDR1 is SQVTM and CDR2 ANQGSEA. V gave up 5 bases and J gave up 7 bases, with 8 bases separating them. CDR3 sequence reads: CSVNIIGELFF. CDR3 coding DNA: TGCAGCGTTAATATAATCGGGGAGCTGTTTTTT.

This clonotype has more than one count but fewer than ten. This chain links TRBV6-5 with TRBJ2-7; a weak D match, TRBD1 (5 bases). The germline V gene encodes CDR1 MNHEY and CDR2 SVGAGI. Trimming removed 0 bases from V and 2 bases from J, with 11 bases in between. The CDR3 loop spans 15 amino acids. The CDR3 loop is CASSYSISGPYEQYF. As DNA, the CDR3 is TGTGCCAGCAGTTACTCGATCTCAGGGCCCTACGAGCAGTACTTC.

The chain joins TRBV20-1 to TRBJ2-3, with D maybe TRBD2 (5 bases). The V end lost 6 bases, the J end lost 4 bases, and 17 bases lay between the germline ends. CDR3 length: 14 residues. Germline CDR1 reads DFQATT; CDR2 reads SNEGSKA (reference sequence). The CDR3 coding sequence is TGCAGTGCCGAGACTTGGGGAGCCCCAGATACGCAGTATTTT. Protein sequence: CSAETWGAPDTQYF.

The V and J genes are TRBV5-1 and TRBJ2-3; 7 bases are shared with TRBD2. CDR1 is SGHRS and CDR2 is YFSETQ in the germline V gene. V shed 10 bases, J shed 2 bases, and the junction held 13 bases outside the gene matches. The CDR3 is 15 amino acids. DNA of the CDR3: TGCGCCGGCACCTGCGTAAGCGGGACCACAGATACGCAGTATTTT. Its translation is CAGTCVSGTTDTQYF.

This clonotype was seen more than once but under ten times. The V call is TRBV15, the J call TRBJ1-4; no reliable D call. V lost 3 bases and J 7 bases, leaving 9 bases between the germline ends. The germline V gene encodes CDR1 LNHNV and CDR2 YYDKDF (reference sequence). The CDR3 has 13 amino acids. The CDR3 coding sequence is TGTGCCACCAGCAGCCCGATGGCTGAAAAACTGTTTTTT. This encodes CATSSPMAEKLFF.

The table lists this clonotype with many counts. The rearrangement links TRBV2 to TRBJ2-7, with TRBD2 matching 7 bases. The CDR3 totals 14 residues. The ends lost 4 bases at V and 4 bases at J; junction bases unmatched: 7. The germline V gene encodes CDR1 SNHLY and CDR2 FYNNEI. In DNA form, the CDR3 reads TGTGCCAGCAGTGTTGGTGCGGGAGATTACGAGCAGTACTTC. It yields the protein CASSVGAGDYEQYF.

The chain combines TRBV28 with TRBJ1-5; 8 nucleotides agree with TRBD1. CDR1 and CDR2 from the germline V gene are MDHEN and SYDVKM. V gave up 8 bases and J gave up 3 bases; unmatched junction bases: 21. CDR3 length equals 19 residues. CDR3 in amino acids: CASGSSPWGDRRPNQPQHF. The CDR3 DNA is TGTGCCAGCGGGAGTTCCCCTTGGGGGGACAGGCGACCCAATCAGCCCCAGCATTTT. Complete variable domain (other parts from reference TRBV28 and TRBJ1-5): DVKVTQSSRYLVKRTGEKVFLECVQDMDHENMFWYRQDPGLGLRLIYFSYDVKMKEKGDIPEGYSVSREKKERFSLILESASTNQTSMYLCASGSSPWGDRRPNQPQHFGDGTRLSIL.

Ten or more counts support this clonotype. This rearrangement joins TRBV10-3 to TRBJ1-1; tentatively, D is TRBD1 (5 bases). Trimming shortened V by 3 bases and J by 1 base, and 12 bases separated the two germline ends. The germline V gene encodes CDR1 ENHRY and CDR2 SYGVKD. The CDR3 runs 15 residues. The DNA for the CDR3 is TGTGCCATCAGTGATTGGGGGTCGACGAACACTGAAGCTTTCTTT. Translating gives CAISDWGSTNTEAFF.

This clonotype has at least ten counts. This chain connects TRBV11-3 to TRBJ2-2; D not certain. The V end was cut by 1 base, the J end by 6 bases, with 9 bases between. Looked up from germline, CDR1 is SGHNT and CDR2 is YENEEA. The length of the CDR3 is 14 residues. In DNA, the CDR3 is TGTGCCAGCAGCTTAGTTCCACCCCCCGGGGAGCTGTTTTTT. It translates to CASSLVPPPGELFF.

This clonotype was observed a handful of times. The CDR3 is CASSSTGSEQFF. The CDR3 DNA sequence: TGTGCCAGCAGCTCAACAGGGTCTGAGCAGTTCTTC. This sequence joins TRBV7-6 and TRBJ2-1; a weak D match, TRBD1 (6 bases). The V end was cut by 4 bases, the J end by 9 bases, with 10 bases between. Germline CDR1 SGHVS, CDR2 FNYEAQ. The CDR3 is made up of 12 amino acids.

This clonotype appeared a few times. The chain combines TRBV5-1 with TRBJ1-5, with D unresolved. The V gene lost 1 base and the J gene lost 5 bases, with 13 bases spanning the gap. The V gene's germline CDR1 is SGHRS and CDR2 YFSETQ. This CDR3 comprises 15 residues. CDR3 DNA sequence: TGCGCCAGCAGCTTGTCCCCGTGGGCTGATCAGCCCCAGCATTTT. Protein product: CASSLSPWADQPQHF.

The rearrangement links TRBV4-3 to TRBJ2-5; 8 positions agree with TRBD2. This CDR3 is built from 16 residues. The V gene end was trimmed by 4 bases and the J gene end by 4 bases; junction bases not matched to a gene: 11. Germline CDR1 is LGHNA and CDR2 is YSLEER. CDR3 DNA sequence: TGCGCCAGCAGCCCAGAAGCGGGAGCTAAGGGAGAGACCCAGTACTTC. It codes for CASSPEAGAKGETQYF.

The chain is built from TRBV12-3 or TRBV12-4 and TRBJ2-7; 9 bases line up with TRBD2. There are 14 residues in the CDR3. J was trimmed by 6 bases and V by 2 bases; bases with no gene match: 5. DNA of the CDR3: TGTGCCAGCAGTTTAAGCGGGGGGCGGGGCGAGCAGTACTTC. Translation: CASSLSGGRGEQYF.

This clonotype was recorded at least ten times. This sequence joins TRBV12-3 or TRBV12-4 and TRBJ2-5; 8 bases match TRBD2. After removal of 4 bases from V and 5 bases from J, the junction contained 9 bases not matched to a gene. The CDR3 sequence is 15 residues long. The CDR3 DNA is TGTGCCAGCAGTTCCGGGACTAGTGGTCGGGAGACCCAGTACTTC. Translating it yields CASSSGTSGRETQYF.

This clonotype was seen a few times. One end of the junction varies from germline; a read error may be responsible. The chain is built from TRBV20-1 and TRBJ2-1, with 12 positions matching TRBD2. This CDR3 has 20 residues. Germline V lookup: CDR1 DFQATT, CDR2 SNEGSKA (reference sequence). The CDR3 nucleotides are TGCAGTGCTAGGGCATATGGTGGTGTGACTAGCGGGAGCTCCTACAATGAGCAGCTCTTC. As protein: CSARAYGGVTSGSSYNEQLF.

This clonotype has at least ten counts. This chain links TRBV12-3 or TRBV12-4 with TRBJ2-3, with D perhaps being TRBD1 or TRBD2 (5 bases each). This CDR3 contains 15 residues. V gave up 5 bases and J gave up 1 base, with 13 bases separating them. The CDR3 region has the DNA TGTGCCAGCAGTGCCATCGTGGGGGGCACAGATACGCAGTATTTT. Its translation: CASSAIVGGTDTQYF.

The chain employs TRBV18 and TRBJ2-1; TRBD1 might be the D (5 bases). The V and J ends lost 1 base and 6 bases respectively, with 7 bases between them. CDR3 length: 13 amino acids. The germline CDR1 and CDR2 sequences are KGHSH and LQKENI. CDR3 in DNA: TGTGCCAGCTCACCACGACAGAGCAATGAGCAGTTCTTC. Translated: CASSPRQSNEQFF.

CDR3 sequence: CAWRGQGAYNEQFF. Written as DNA, the CDR3 is TGTGCCTGGAGAGGACAGGGGGCCTACAATGAGCAGTTCTTC. The J gene is TRBJ2-1, the V gene TRBV30; 10 bases match TRBD1. This CDR3 spans 14 amino acids. Germline trimming cut 3 bases from V and 2 bases from J; bases unmatched to any gene: 1. Germline lookup yields CDR1 GTSNPN and CDR2 SVGIG (reference sequence).

This clonotype has a handful of counts. The chain combines TRBV3-1 with TRBJ2-4, with 8 bases matching TRBD1. V lost 4 bases to trimming and J lost 12 bases; unmatched junction nucleotides: 20. The CDR3 length is 17 residues. Germline values: CDR1 LGHDT, CDR2 YNNKEL (reference sequence). Here the CDR3 reads CASSRSRQGPLGGGQYF. For the CDR3, the DNA is TGTGCCAGCAGCCGGAGCCGACAGGGGCCCCTCGGGGGTGGTCAGTACTTC. The full variable domain, completed using reference TRBV3-1 and TRBJ2-4, is DTAVSQTPKYLVTQMGNDKSIKCEQNLGHDTMYWYKQDSKKFLKIMFSYNNKELIINETVPNRFSPKSPDKAHLNLHINSLELGDSAVYFCASSRSRQGPLGGGQYFGAGTRLSVL.

This clonotype was picked up many times. The V gene is TRBV5-1, the J gene TRBJ2-5; D is uncertain. Germline V lookup: CDR1 SGHRS, CDR2 YFSETQ. V was trimmed by 2 bases and J by 3 bases, leaving 5 bases between them. CDR3 length: 12 amino acids. The CDR3 sequence: CASSFNEETQYF. CDR3 in DNA: TGCGCCAGCAGCTTTAATGAAGAGACCCAGTACTTC.

The rearrangement joins TRBV4-3 to TRBJ2-7; maybe TRBD1 (6 bases). Trimming stripped 0 bases from V and 7 bases from J, with 16 bases between. The CDR3 is 15 residues long. CDR1 and CDR2 (germline): LGHNA, YSLEER. The CDR3 bases are TGCGCCAGCAGCCAAGATAGGACAGTCCCTGGGGAGCAGTACTTC. As protein: CASSQDRTVPGEQYF.

The V and J genes are TRBV10-3 and TRBJ1-5; D remains ambiguous. The CDR3 extends over 15 amino acids. Between the trimmed V and J ends, which lost 2 bases and 2 bases, there was a span of 10 bases. CDR1 is ENHRY, CDR2 SYGVKD, per germline. CDR3 loop: CAISEKRPGNQPQHF. As DNA, the CDR3 is TGTGCCATCAGTGAGAAACGTCCCGGCAATCAGCCCCAGCATTTT.